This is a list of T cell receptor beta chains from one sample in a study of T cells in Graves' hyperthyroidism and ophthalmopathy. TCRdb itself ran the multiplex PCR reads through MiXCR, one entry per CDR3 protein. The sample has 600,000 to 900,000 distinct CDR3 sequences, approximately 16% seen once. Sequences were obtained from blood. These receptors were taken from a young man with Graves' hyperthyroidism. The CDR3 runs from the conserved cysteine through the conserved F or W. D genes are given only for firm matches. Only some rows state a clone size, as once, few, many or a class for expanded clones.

cdr3_aa: CASSLQGIEQYF
cdr3_nt: TGTGCCAGCAGCTTACAGGGGATCGAGCAGTACTTC
v_call: TRBV7-2
clone_size: few
d_call: NA
j_call: TRBJ2-7

cdr3_aa: CASSYSRLAASYEQYF
cdr3_nt: TGTGCCAGCAGTTACTCGAGGCTAGCGGCTTCCTACGAGCAGTACTTC
v_call: TRBV6-6
clone_size: few
d_call: TRBD2
j_call: TRBJ2-7

cdr3_aa: CASSIGQRGTEAFF
cdr3_nt: TGTGCCAGCAGCATAGGACAGCGAGGAACTGAAGCTTTCTTT
v_call: TRBV28
clone_size: NA
d_call: NA
j_call: TRBJ1-1

cdr3_aa: CSVARTGEFGDTQYF
cdr3_nt: TGCAGCGTCGCGCGGACAGGGGAATTCGGAGATACGCAGTATTTT
v_call: TRBV29-1
clone_size: NA
d_call: TRBD1
j_call: TRBJ2-3

cdr3_aa: CSAPVAGREQYF
cdr3_nt: TGCAGTGCTCCTGTGGCAGGGAGGGAGCAGTACTTC
v_call: TRBV20-1
clone_size: few
d_call: NA
j_call: TRBJ2-7

cdr3_aa: CSVGGSAGGPSDTQYF
cdr3_nt: TGCAGCGTTGGTGGCTCGGCGGGAGGGCCCTCAGATACGCAGTATTTT
v_call: TRBV29-1
clone_size: NA
d_call: TRBD2
j_call: TRBJ2-3

cdr3_aa: CANSFVDSLDEKLFF
cdr3_nt: TGTGCCAACAGCTTCGTCGACAGTCTGGATGAAAAACTGTTTTTT
v_call: TRBV2
clone_size: NA
d_call: NA
j_call: TRBJ1-4

cdr3_aa: CASSHPGLAQDTQYF
cdr3_nt: TGTGCCAGCAGTCACCCGGGACTAGCGCAAGATACGCAGTATTTT
v_call: TRBV28
clone_size: many
d_call: TRBD2
j_call: TRBJ2-3

cdr3_aa: CASSIMGPPASPDTQYF
cdr3_nt: TGTGCCAGTAGTATCATGGGACCTCCGGCTTCGCCAGATACGCAGTATTTT
v_call: TRBV19
clone_size: NA
d_call: NA
j_call: TRBJ2-3

cdr3_aa: CATSDWDSVVGYTF
cdr3_nt: TGTGCCACCAGTGACTGGGACAGTGTAGTTGGCTACACCTTC
v_call: TRBV24-1
clone_size: many
d_call: TRBD1
j_call: TRBJ1-2

cdr3_aa: CASNIGGGGNTIYF
cdr3_nt: TGTGCCAGCAACATAGGAGGAGGGGGAAACACCATATATTTT
v_call: TRBV2
clone_size: NA
d_call: NA
j_call: TRBJ1-3

cdr3_aa: CASRRTGIRRRNQPQHF
cdr3_nt: TGTGCCAGCAGACGGACCGGGATCAGGAGGAGGAATCAGCCCCAGCATTTT
v_call: TRBV6-2/TRBV6-3
clone_size: few
d_call: NA
j_call: TRBJ1-5

cdr3_aa: CASSVRGDEQYF
cdr3_nt: TGTGCCAGCAGTGTGAGGGGGGACGAGCAGTACTTC
v_call: TRBV2
clone_size: many
d_call: NA
j_call: TRBJ2-7

cdr3_aa: CASRDTGADGYTF
cdr3_nt: TGTGCCAGCAGGGACACAGGGGCCGATGGCTACACCTTC
v_call: TRBV27
clone_size: NA
d_call: TRBD1
j_call: TRBJ1-2

cdr3_aa: CASSGGLSEQYF
cdr3_nt: TGTGCCAGCAGTGGAGGTCTCAGCGAGCAGTACTTC
v_call: TRBV6-1
clone_size: many
d_call: NA
j_call: TRBJ2-7

cdr3_aa: CASSVAGAHNSPLHF
cdr3_nt: TGTGCCAGCAGCGTAGCGGGGGCCCATAATTCACCCCTCCACTTT
v_call: TRBV9
clone_size: NA
d_call: NA
j_call: TRBJ1-6

cdr3_aa: CATSRVDSPKLFF
cdr3_nt: TGTGCCACCAGCAGAGTGGACAGCCCCAAACTGTTTTTT
v_call: TRBV15
clone_size: many
d_call: NA
j_call: TRBJ1-4

cdr3_aa: CASSLRLRGTEAFF
cdr3_nt: TGTGCCAGCAGCTTAAGACTCCGTGGCACTGAAGCTTTCTTT
v_call: TRBV7-2
clone_size: many
d_call: NA
j_call: TRBJ1-1

cdr3_aa: CASSFRRGGNTQYF
cdr3_nt: TGTGCCAGCAGCTTCCGGCGGGGGGGCAATACGCAGTATTTT
v_call: TRBV7-2
clone_size: NA
d_call: TRBD2
j_call: TRBJ2-3

cdr3_aa: CASSLTDRAVNEQFF
cdr3_nt: TGTGCCAGCAGCTTAACGGACAGGGCCGTCAATGAGCAGTTCTTC
v_call: TRBV7-3
clone_size: few
d_call: TRBD1
j_call: TRBJ2-1

cdr3_aa: CASSDQGAQAFF
cdr3_nt: TGTGCCAGCAGTGACCAGGGGGCCCAAGCTTTCTTT
v_call: TRBV28
clone_size: many
d_call: TRBD1
j_call: TRBJ1-1

cdr3_aa: CSAALTGGRGNQPQHF
cdr3_nt: TGCAGTGCCGCCCTTACAGGGGGCAGAGGCAATCAGCCCCAGCATTTT
v_call: TRBV20-1
clone_size: few
d_call: TRBD1
j_call: TRBJ1-5

cdr3_aa: CSARILMEKLFF
cdr3_nt: TGCAGTGCGAGGATCTTAATGGAAAAACTGTTTTTT
v_call: TRBV20-1
clone_size: NA
d_call: NA
j_call: TRBJ1-4

cdr3_aa: CASSSRTGSFYSNQPQHF
cdr3_nt: TGTGCCAGCAGTTCACGGACAGGGTCCTTCTATAGCAATCAGCCCCAGCATTTT
v_call: TRBV28
clone_size: few
d_call: TRBD1
j_call: TRBJ1-5

cdr3_aa: CASSSRHRPYEQYF
cdr3_nt: TGTGCCAGCAGCTCCAGACATAGACCCTACGAGCAGTACTTC
v_call: TRBV14
clone_size: few
d_call: NA
j_call: TRBJ2-7

cdr3_aa: CSARDRLAGTYEQYF
cdr3_nt: TGCAGTGCTAGAGATAGACTAGCGGGTACCTACGAGCAGTACTTC
v_call: TRBV20-1
clone_size: once
d_call: TRBD2
j_call: TRBJ2-7

cdr3_aa: CASSPSAPYEQYF
cdr3_nt: TGTGCCAGCAGCCCCTCCGCTCCCTACGAGCAGTACTTC
v_call: TRBV28
clone_size: many
d_call: NA
j_call: TRBJ2-7

cdr3_aa: CASSPRAGGTNNEQFF
cdr3_nt: TGTGCCAGCAGCCCAAGAGCGGGAGGGACGAACAATGAGCAGTTCTTC
v_call: TRBV7-9
clone_size: NA
d_call: TRBD2
j_call: TRBJ2-1

cdr3_aa: CASSPANRGNEQYF
cdr3_nt: TGTGCCAGCAGCCCCGCCAACCGGGGAAATGAGCAGTACTTC
v_call: TRBV7-8
clone_size: NA
d_call: NA
j_call: TRBJ2-7

cdr3_aa: CASSLGLAGGRGDTQYF
cdr3_nt: TGTGCCAGCAGCCTCGGGCTAGCGGGAGGCCGGGGAGATACGCAGTATTTT
v_call: TRBV28
clone_size: many
d_call: TRBD2
j_call: TRBJ2-3

cdr3_aa: CASSLVSRSYEQYF
cdr3_nt: TGTGCCAGCAGCTTAGTCTCCAGGTCCTACGAGCAGTACTTC
v_call: TRBV11-1
clone_size: many
d_call: NA
j_call: TRBJ2-7

cdr3_aa: CASSISASGANEQFF
cdr3_nt: TGTGCCAGTAGTATATCGGCTAGCGGAGCCAATGAGCAGTTCTTC
v_call: TRBV19
clone_size: few
d_call: TRBD2
j_call: TRBJ2-1

cdr3_aa: CASRRTGTGVYEQYF
cdr3_nt: TGTGCCAGCAGAAGAACCGGGACAGGGGTCTACGAGCAGTACTTC
v_call: TRBV2
clone_size: few
d_call: TRBD1
j_call: TRBJ2-7

cdr3_aa: CATSDLYTGELFF
cdr3_nt: TGTGCCACCAGTGATTTGTACACCGGGGAGCTGTTTTTT
v_call: TRBV24-1
clone_size: few
d_call: NA
j_call: TRBJ2-2

cdr3_aa: CASSLGGAGITYEQYF
cdr3_nt: TGTGCCAGCAGCTTAGGAGGCGCAGGGATCACCTACGAGCAGTACTTC
v_call: TRBV11-2
clone_size: NA
d_call: NA
j_call: TRBJ2-7

cdr3_aa: CASTRSGRLYNEQFF
cdr3_nt: TGTGCCAGCACCCGGAGCGGGAGGCTTTACAATGAGCAGTTCTTC
v_call: TRBV28
clone_size: NA
d_call: TRBD2
j_call: TRBJ2-1

cdr3_aa: CASTAVQDTEAFF
cdr3_nt: TGCGCCAGCACCGCAGTACAGGACACTGAAGCTTTCTTT
v_call: TRBV5-1
clone_size: few
d_call: NA
j_call: TRBJ1-1

cdr3_aa: CASSFAGAARDEQFF
cdr3_nt: TGTGCCAGCAGTTTCGCGGGGGCAGCACGGGATGAGCAGTTCTTC
v_call: TRBV28
clone_size: many
d_call: NA
j_call: TRBJ2-1

cdr3_aa: CASSASGARLDTQYF
cdr3_nt: TGTGCCAGCAGCGCCTCAGGAGCGAGGCTGGATACGCAGTATTTT
v_call: TRBV9
clone_size: NA
d_call: NA
j_call: TRBJ2-3

cdr3_aa: CSAKRVSGNTIYF
cdr3_nt: TGCAGTGCCAAGAGGGTCTCTGGAAACACCATATATTTT
v_call: TRBV20-1
clone_size: NA
d_call: NA
j_call: TRBJ1-3

cdr3_aa: CASSQASRTGFGTEAFF
cdr3_nt: TGTGCCAGCAGCCAAGCTAGCAGGACAGGATTTGGCACTGAAGCTTTCTTT
v_call: TRBV3-1
clone_size: few
d_call: TRBD1
j_call: TRBJ1-1

cdr3_aa: CATSGTGNTEAFF
cdr3_nt: TGTGCCACCAGCGGGACAGGGAACACTGAAGCTTTCTTT
v_call: TRBV24-1
clone_size: many
d_call: TRBD1
j_call: TRBJ1-1

cdr3_aa: CASSLRMADYEQYF
cdr3_nt: TGTGCCAGCAGTTTGCGGATGGCAGACTACGAGCAGTACTTC
v_call: TRBV28
clone_size: many
d_call: NA
j_call: TRBJ2-7

cdr3_aa: CASRSGSFLNTEAFF
cdr3_nt: TGTGCCAGCAGGTCAGGGTCCTTCTTGAACACTGAAGCTTTCTTT
v_call: TRBV7-9
clone_size: many
d_call: NA
j_call: TRBJ1-1

cdr3_aa: CASSAVRQETQYF
cdr3_nt: TGTGCCAGCAGTGCTGTGCGGCAAGAGACCCAGTACTTC
v_call: TRBV2
clone_size: many
d_call: NA
j_call: TRBJ2-5

cdr3_aa: CASSSWDGPYEQYF
cdr3_nt: TGTGCCAGCAGTTCATGGGACGGACCCTACGAGCAGTACTTC
v_call: TRBV12-3/TRBV12-4
clone_size: many
d_call: NA
j_call: TRBJ2-7

cdr3_aa: CSVEGQEDSDTQYF
cdr3_nt: TGCAGCGTTGAAGGACAGGAGGATTCAGATACGCAGTATTTT
v_call: TRBV29-1
clone_size: many
d_call: NA
j_call: TRBJ2-3

cdr3_aa: CASKEGDTGANVLTF
cdr3_nt: TGTGCCAGCAAAGAAGGCGACACTGGGGCCAACGTCCTGACTTTC
v_call: TRBV28
clone_size: few
d_call: NA
j_call: TRBJ2-6

cdr3_aa: CASSPGRFLYNEQFF
cdr3_nt: TGTGCCAGCAGTCCGGGACGGTTCCTCTACAATGAGCAGTTCTTC
v_call: TRBV12-3/TRBV12-4
clone_size: many
d_call: NA
j_call: TRBJ2-1

cdr3_aa: CASSLIQGLGEQYF
cdr3_nt: TGTGCCAGCAGCTTAATCCAGGGCTTAGGTGAGCAGTACTTC
v_call: TRBV7-9
clone_size: few
d_call: NA
j_call: TRBJ2-7

cdr3_aa: CAWSPYSNEQFF
cdr3_nt: TGTGCCTGGAGTCCTTATTCGAATGAGCAGTTCTTC
v_call: TRBV30
clone_size: few
d_call: NA
j_call: TRBJ2-1

cdr3_aa: CASSSGTQNTGELFF
cdr3_nt: TGTGCCAGCAGTTCCGGGACACAGAACACCGGGGAGCTGTTTTTT
v_call: TRBV7-9
clone_size: NA
d_call: NA
j_call: TRBJ2-2

cdr3_aa: CASSPSGVGYEQYF
cdr3_nt: TGTGCCAGCAGCCCTAGCGGGGTCGGTTACGAGCAGTACTTC
v_call: TRBV12-3/TRBV12-4
clone_size: many
d_call: TRBD2
j_call: TRBJ2-7